A selection of T cell receptor beta chains follows, all from one sample in a study of vaccination and CD4 T cells after COVID-19. A single record per CDR3 protein comes from TCRdb applying MiXCR to the PCR reads. The sample consists of under 15,000 distinct CDR3 sequences, 25% to 35% of them appearing once. No antigen has been identified for these receptors. The material sequenced was cultured CD4+ T cells from blood. The source is a human donor with COVID-19. CDR3s include the opening cysteine and the closing phenylalanine or tryptophan. A D gene is named only where the DNA matches it firmly. Only part of the rows carry a size: once, few, many, or a class if the clone is expanded.

v_call	j_call	d_call	clone_size	cdr3_aa	cdr3_nt
TRBV20-1	TRBJ1-6	TRBD1	few	CSARTSVQGASSYNSPLHF	TGCAGTGCTAGGACCTCGGTGCAGGGGGCAAGCTCCTATAATTCACCCCTCCACTTT
TRBV6-5	TRBJ1-5	TRBD1	few	CASSYIQGAGQPQHF	TGTGCCAGCAGTTATATACAGGGGGCCGGTCAGCCCCAGCATTTT
TRBV19	TRBJ2-2	TRBD1	-	CASEPPGQGTGELFF	TGTGCCAGTGAACCCCCGGGACAGGGGACCGGGGAGCTGTTTTTT
TRBV7-2	TRBJ2-3	TRBD2	few	CASSLVSRGSTDTQYF	TGTGCCAGCAGCTTAGTATCGCGGGGGAGCACAGATACGCAGTATTTT
TRBV20-1	TRBJ1-6	-	few	CSAREQLNYNSPLHF	TGCAGTGCTAGAGAACAGTTGAACTATAATTCACCCCTCCACTTT
TRBV7-9	TRBJ2-3	TRBD1	few	CASSSRGGQGLSQYF	TGTGCCAGCAGCTCCCGGGGGGGACAGGGGCTCTCGCAGTATTTT
TRBV28	TRBJ2-7	-	-	CASTPAGTLFDWYF	TGTGCCAGCACCCCGGCCGGGACCCTCTTTGATTGGTACTTC
TRBV15	TRBJ2-1	TRBD1	-	CATSRGQGVFDEQFF	TGTGCCACCAGCAGAGGACAGGGGGTATTCGATGAGCAGTTCTTC
TRBV7-9	TRBJ2-6	TRBD1	-	CASTTSGTGGPGANVLTF	TGTGCCAGCACCACCTCGGGGACAGGGGGCCCTGGGGCCAACGTCCTGACTTTC
TRBV12-2	TRBJ2-5	-	-	CASRLAPRGGRETQYF	TGTGCAAGTCGCTTAGCGCCTCGGGGGGGCCGGGAGACCCAGTACTTC
TRBV7-7	TRBJ2-2	-	few	CASSLSLFNTGELFF	TGTGCTAGCTCCCTTTCACTCTTTAACACCGGGGAGCTGTTTTTT
TRBV5-1	TRBJ1-2	TRBD1	-	CASSIGTAYGYTF	TGCGCCAGCAGTATTGGGACAGCTTATGGCTACACCTTC
TRBV11-3	TRBJ1-5	-	-	CASSFRTPGVGNQPQHF	TGTGCCAGCAGCTTCAGGACCCCGGGAGTTGGCAATCAGCCCCAGCATTTT
TRBV2	TRBJ2-4	-	few	CAFRWGEQNIQYF	TGTGCCTTCCGATGGGGGGAGCAAAACATTCAGTACTTC
TRBV7-3	TRBJ1-1	-	-	CASSLGGSRAPYTEAFF	TGTGCCAGCAGCTTAGGGGGTTCCCGAGCCCCTTACACTGAAGCTTTCTTT
TRBV7-9	TRBJ1-4	TRBD1	-	CASSPDRGDEKLFF	TGTGCCAGCAGCCCGGACAGGGGTGACGAAAAACTGTTTTTT
TRBV6-5	TRBJ1-2	TRBD1	few	CASVTGTGAYGYTF	TGTGCCAGCGTTACGGGGACAGGGGCATATGGCTACACCTTC
TRBV2	TRBJ1-1	-	-	CASTNQTSMYLCAGGARTEAFF	-
TRBV2	TRBJ2-2	-	-	CASSVQGRGELFF	TGTGCCAGCAGTGTGCAGGGACGCGGGGAGCTGTTTTTT
TRBV4-1	TRBJ2-5	-	-	CASSHPGTGQGPTQYF	TGCGCCAGCAGCCATCCCGGGACTGGTCAGGGCCCAACCCAGTACTTC
TRBV27	TRBJ2-7	-	-	CASSLYSTYEQYF	TGTGCCAGCAGTTTATACAGCACCTACGAGCAGTACTTC
TRBV9	TRBJ2-1	-	-	CASSVDRLAIHNEQFF	TGTGCCAGCAGCGTAGATAGGCTAGCCATACACAATGAGCAGTTCTTC
TRBV6-4	TRBJ2-7	-	-	CASSHGVIGSSYEQYF	TGTGCCAGCAGTCACGGGGTGATTGGCAGCTCCTACGAGCAGTACTTC
TRBV19	TRBJ1-6	TRBD1	few	CASSPDRASSYNSPLHF	TGTGCCAGTAGCCCTGACAGGGCCAGCTCCTATAATTCACCCCTCCACTTT
TRBV7-2	TRBJ1-5	-	medium-sized	CASSLRADNQPQHF	TGTGCCAGCAGCTTAAGGGCAGATAATCAGCCCCAGCATTTT
TRBV2	TRBJ2-7	TRBD1	-	CASSEGVQGAAEQYF	TGTGCCAGCAGTGAAGGGGTCCAGGGGGCGGCGGAGCAGTACTTC
TRBV5-1	TRBJ1-6	-	-	CASSSEAGGNSPLHF	TGCGCCAGCAGCTCAGAGGCGGGTGGGAATTCACCCCTCCACTTT
TRBV4-2	TRBJ1-3	-	-	CASSQEVGRGGTIYF	TGTGCCAGCAGCCAAGAAGTAGGGCGGGGGGGTACCATATATTTT
TRBV7-2	TRBJ1-3	-	few	CASQTGEGMGNTIYF	TGTGCCAGCCAAACGGGGGAGGGGATGGGCAACACCATATATTTT
TRBV6-5	TRBJ2-1	-	-	CASSYGQGAEQFF	TGTGCCAGCAGTTACGGGCAGGGCGCCGAGCAGTTCTTC
TRBV5-4	TRBJ2-3	TRBD2	few	CASRVAGGRDTQYF	TGTGCCAGCAGAGTAGCGGGGGGTAGGGATACGCAGTATTTT
TRBV20-1	TRBJ2-5	-	-	CSVQARLAQETQYF	TGCAGTGTTCAAGCAAGGCTAGCGCAAGAGACCCAGTACTTC
TRBV18	TRBJ2-3	-	-	CASTSGTPGADTQYF	TGTGCCAGCACCTCCGGGACACCGGGTGCAGATACGCAGTATTTT
TRBV25-1	TRBJ2-5	-	-	CASSVLETQYF	TGTGCCAGCAGTGTCCTGGAGACCCAGTACTTC
TRBV12-3/TRBV12-4	TRBJ2-2	-	few	CASSFGSGELFF	TGTGCCAGCAGTTTTGGGTCGGGGGAGCTGTTTTTT
TRBV19	TRBJ2-7	-	-	CASSIGRGYEQYF	TGTGCCAGTAGTATAGGCAGGGGATACGAGCAGTACTTC
TRBV7-2	TRBJ1-6	TRBD1	-	CASSPRTGVGSPLHF	TGTGCCAGCAGCCCCCGGACAGGTGTGGGATCACCCCTCCACTTT
TRBV11-3	TRBJ2-2	-	-	CASSRGHQTGELFF	TGTGCCAGCAGCCGGGGACACCAAACCGGGGAGCTGTTTTTT
TRBV19	TRBJ1-3	-	-	CASSNPGDSGNTIYF	TGTGCCAGTAGTAATCCGGGAGACTCTGGAAACACCATATATTTT
TRBV28	TRBJ2-7	TRBD1	-	CASRLDLGRQGAYEQYF	TGTGCCAGCAGATTAGACCTTGGGCGACAGGGAGCCTACGAGCAGTACTTC
TRBV5-1	TRBJ1-6	TRBD1	few	CASSVEGTGGNSPLHF	TGCGCCAGCAGCGTGGAAGGGACAGGGGGGAATTCACCCCTCCACTTT
TRBV6-1	TRBJ1-2	-	-	CASSERVGGYTF	TGTGCCAGCAGTGAAAGGGTCGGGGGCTACACCTTC
TRBV28	TRBJ1-4	TRBD1	-	CASSSGGQGADEKLFF	TGTGCCAGCAGTTCCGGAGGACAGGGGGCCGATGAAAAACTGTTTTTT
TRBV20-1	TRBJ2-2	TRBD1	few	CSARDPGRQGAGELFF	TGCAGTGCTAGAGATCCGGGGAGACAGGGGGCCGGGGAGCTGTTTTTT
TRBV29-1	TRBJ2-3	-	-	CSCPWGGPTDTQYF	TGCAGCTGCCCTTGGGGGGGCCCGACAGATACGCAGTATTTT
TRBV18	TRBJ1-6	-	-	CASSPKGSSYNSPLHF	TGTGCCAGCTCACCCAAAGGGAGCTCCTATAATTCACCCCTCCACTTT
TRBV27	TRBJ2-5	TRBD1	-	CASSIGAGGVGSETQYF	TGTGCCAGCAGCATCGGGGCAGGGGGCGTTGGGTCGGAGACCCAGTACTTC
TRBV15	TRBJ1-2	-	few	CATSRMGDKGGNYGYTF	TGTGCCACCAGCAGAATGGGGGATAAGGGAGGGAATTATGGCTACACCTTC
TRBV5-4	TRBJ2-7	-	-	CASSLVGGYEQYF	TGTGCCAGCAGCTTGGTGGGTGGGTACGAGCAGTACTTC
TRBV6-1	TRBJ1-2	-	few	CASTQGPGGYTF	TGTGCCAGCACTCAGGGGCCGGGGGGCTACACCTTC